The 24 T cell receptor beta chains below were found in one sample sequenced in a study of B cell selection in AIRE deficiency. CD4+CD127+ cells were sorted as the conventional CD4 T cells. Sequenced by immunoSEQ multiplex PCR; TCRdb stores in-frame clones only, minus some. The data show fewer than 30,000 clones, with about 96% seen just once and over 0.2% held by the top ten. The sequenced sample was CD4+CD127+ conventional T cells sorted from PBMCs. Source of these receptors: a human donor in good health.

The gene calls are TRBV14 and TRBJ1-2; D perhaps matches TRBD1 (6 bases). The CDR3 is 13 residues long. V gave up 0 bases and J gave up 5 bases, with 7 bases separating them. Germline V gives CDR1 SGHDN, CDR2 FVKESK. The CDR3: CASSQDRGYGYTF. For the CDR3, the DNA is TGTGCCAGCAGCCAAGATAGGGGGTATGGCTACACCTTC. Full variable domain (missing parts from reference TRBV14 and TRBJ1-2): EAGVTQFPSHSVIEKGQTVTLRCDPISGHDNLYWYRRVMGKEIKFLLHFVKESKQDESGMPNNRFLAERTGGTYSTLKVQPAELEDSGVYFCASSQDRGYGYTFGSGTRLTVV.

The chain couples TRBV28 to TRBJ2-2, with D possibly TRBD2 on 5 matching bases. V lost 5 bases and J 7 bases, leaving 23 bases between the germline ends. The germline V gene encodes CDR1 MDHEN and CDR2 SYDVKM. The CDR3 contains 17 residues. CDR3 in DNA: TGTGCCAGCAGTCCCATCCCCCTCGGGAAAGCCAGCGGGGAGCTGTTTTTT. Its protein product is CASSPIPLGKASGELFF.

The chain carries TRBV4-1 and TRBJ1-5, with TRBD1 as a possible D gene (6 bases). The germline V gene has CDR1 MGHRA and CDR2 YSYEKL. V lost 1 base, J lost 0 bases, and 13 bases lay in between. This CDR3 comprises 17 residues. The CDR3 loop reads CASSQGYQGYSNQPQHF. Written as DNA, the CDR3 is TGCGCCAGCAGCCAAGGTTACCAGGGGTATAGCAATCAGCCCCAGCATTTT.

This clone was seen only once. The chain carries TRBV11-2 and TRBJ2-5; 9 positions agree with TRBD2. The germline CDR1 and CDR2 sequences are SGHAT and FQNNGV. The CDR3 consists of 13 residues. V dropped 11 bases and J dropped 5; count of bases not matched to a gene: 9. CDR3 sequence (DNA): TGTGCCGTCAGGGCGGGAGGGCCCGAGACCCAGTACTTC. This gives the protein CAVRAGGPETQYF. Filled out from reference TRBV11-2 and TRBJ2-5, the complete variable domain reads EAGVAQSPRYKIIEKRQSVAFWCNPISGHATLYWYQQILGQGPKLLIQFQNNGVVDDSQLPKDRFSAERLKGVDSTLKIQPAKLEDSAVYLCAVRAGGPETQYFGPGTRLLVL.

V usage is TRBV19 and J usage is TRBJ1-5, with D unclear. V gave up 4 bases and J gave up 0 bases, with 13 bases separating them. The germline CDR1 and CDR2 sequences are LNHDA and SQIVND (reference sequence). The CDR3 is made up of 16 amino acids. The CDR3 sequence: CASSTSGRISNQPQHF. CDR3 DNA: TGTGCCAGTAGTACCTCCGGACGGATTAGCAATCAGCCCCAGCATTTT.

The V call is TRBV4-3, the J call TRBJ1-2; TRBD1 agrees at 7 bases. With V trimmed by 5 bases and J by 8 bases, 14 bases remained unmatched. This CDR3 comprises 15 residues. Looked up from germline, CDR1 is LGHNA and CDR2 is YSLEER. The CDR3 loop reads CASSIDRAPSYGYTF. The CDR3 DNA is TGCGCCAGCAGCATAGACAGGGCCCCATCCTACGGCTACACCTTC.

The V and J genes are TRBV10-1 and TRBJ2-7, with 10 bases fitting TRBD1. In germline, CDR1 is WNHNN, CDR2 SYGVQD (reference sequence). This CDR3 comprises 15 residues. CDR3 loop: CANGNGGQGSYEQYF. The CDR3 coding sequence is TGCGCAAATGGCAATGGGGGACAGGGGAGCTACGAGCAGTACTTC.

This clone appeared a single time. The gene calls are TRBV28 and TRBJ1-1; 10 bases are a match to TRBD1. Germline CDR1 is MDHEN and CDR2 is SYDVKM. The V gene end was trimmed by 6 bases and the J gene end by 4 bases; junction bases not matched to a gene: 8. The CDR3 spans 15 residues. The CDR3 loop is CASRDRGRGSTEAFF. The CDR3, as DNA: TGTGCCAGCAGAGACAGGGGGCGAGGAAGCACTGAAGCTTTCTTT.

The chain recombines TRBV27 with TRBJ1-1; weak D call: TRBD1 (5 bases). This CDR3 is built from 14 residues. Trimming cost V 3 bases and J 5 bases, with 13 bases left between them. The V gene's germline CDR1 is MNHEY and CDR2 SMNVEV (reference sequence). The CDR3 region has the DNA TGTGCCAGCAGTTTCCGGGACTGGGGAACTGAAGCTTTCTTT. Translating it yields CASSFRDWGTEAFF.

The chain links TRBV11-2 to TRBJ2-5, with 8 bases fitting TRBD2. Losses at the gene ends were 5 bases for V and 4 bases for J; bases not matched to a gene: 6. From germline, CDR1 is SGHAT and CDR2 FQNNGV. The CDR3 totals 14 residues. In nucleotides, the CDR3 is TGTGCCAGCAGCCCAGGACTAGCAATAGAGACCCAGTACTTC. It codes for CASSPGLAIETQYF.

This clone appeared a single time. The DNA of the CDR3 is TGTGCCAGTGCCCCACTAGCGGGCTCCTACAATGAGCAGTTCTTC. The encoded protein is CASAPLAGSYNEQFF. The gene calls are TRBV19 and TRBJ2-1; 9 nucleotides line up with TRBD2. With V trimmed by 8 bases and J by 0 bases, 5 bases remained unmatched. The CDR3 contains 15 residues. In germline, CDR1 is LNHDA, CDR2 SQIVND (reference sequence).

The sample holds a few counts of this clone. The V and J genes are TRBV5-1 and TRBJ2-1; possible D gene TRBD1, 5 bases. Trimming removed 6 bases at V and 5 bases at J, with 15 bases between. The CDR3 spans 14 residues. Germline CDR1 and CDR2: SGHRS and YFSETQ. CDR3 sequence (DNA): TGCGCCAGCACCCCGGGCAGGGTTGACAATGAGCAGTTCTTC. Residues: CASTPGRVDNEQFF. The whole variable domain, filled in from reference TRBV5-1 and TRBJ2-1, reads KAGVTQTPRYLIKTRGQQVTLSCSPISGHRSVSWYQQTPGQGLQFLFEYFSETQRNKGNFPGRFSGRQFSNSRSEMNVSTLELGDSALYLCASTPGRVDNEQFFGPGTRLTVL.

V and J are TRBV6-5 and TRBJ1-6; unclear D gene. In germline, CDR1 is MNHEY, CDR2 SVGAGI. The CDR3 length is 15 residues. V was cut by 4 bases and J by 7 bases, with 14 bases left in between. This chain's CDR3 is CASSFGLPPNSPLHF. In DNA form, the CDR3 reads TGTGCCAGCAGTTTCGGACTTCCACCCAATTCACCCCTCCACTTT.

This chain joins TRBV28 and TRBJ1-1; TRBD1 is a possible D gene (5 bases). Germline V gene lookup returns CDR1 MDHEN and CDR2 SYDVKM. V was trimmed by 2 bases and J by 8 bases, leaving 12 bases between them. The length of the CDR3 is 13 residues. The DNA for the CDR3 is TGTGCCAGCAGTTTAGGCCCGGGGCGGGAAGCTTTCTTT. Amino acids: CASSLGPGREAFF.

J is TRBJ2-1 and V is TRBV28; no clear D gene. The germline V gene encodes CDR1 MDHEN and CDR2 SYDVKM. The CDR3 has 14 residues. V lost 10 bases and J lost 9, with 22 bases in between. CDR3 amino acids: CATTHPSPGGEQFF. The CDR3 region has the DNA TGTGCCACAACTCATCCCTCCCCCGGCGGTGAGCAGTTCTTC.

The chain employs TRBV12-5 and TRBJ2-1; TRBD1 agrees at 7 bases. Looked up from germline, CDR1 is LGHNT and CDR2 is FRNRAP. J lost 7 bases, V lost 1 base, and 7 bases had no gene match. The CDR3 extends over 15 amino acids. CDR3 sequence (DNA): TGTGCTAGTGGTTTGGCGGCAGGGGGTAGTAATGAGCAGTTCTTC. Encoded protein: CASGLAAGGSNEQFF.

V usage is TRBV11-3 and J usage is TRBJ2-1; D may be TRBD1 (5 bases). Trimming removed 5 bases from V and 6 bases from J, with 20 bases in between. From germline, CDR1 is SGHNT and CDR2 YENEEA. This CDR3 region has 16 residues. CDR3 protein: CASSLHQGASANEQFF. The CDR3, as DNA: TGTGCCAGCAGCCTCCACCAGGGTGCCAGTGCCAATGAGCAGTTCTTC.

The chain employs TRBV7-3 and TRBJ1-1; the match to TRBD1 covers 8 bases. The CDR3 runs 15 residues. From germline, CDR1 is SGHTA and CDR2 FQGTGA. Unmatched junction bases numbered 6, after V lost 0 bases and J lost 6 bases. The CDR3: CASSLTIQGAPEAFF. CDR3 in DNA: TGTGCCAGCAGCTTAACGATCCAGGGGGCGCCTGAAGCTTTCTTT. Full variable domain (outside the CDR3, taken from reference TRBV7-3 and TRBJ1-1): GAGVSQTPSNKVTEKGKYVELRCDPISGHTALYWYRQSLGQGPEFLIYFQGTGAADDSGLPNDRFFAVRPEGSVSTLKIQRTERGDSAVYLCASSLTIQGAPEAFFGQGTRLTVV.

The rearrangement links TRBV12-5 to TRBJ2-5; D possibly corresponds to TRBD1 (6 bases). Germline lookup yields CDR1 LGHNT and CDR2 FRNRAP. CDR3 size: 13 residues. Trimming shortened V by 6 bases and J by 5 bases, and 13 bases separated the two germline ends. This chain's CDR3 is CASGSTGTETQYF. The CDR3, as DNA: TGTGCTAGTGGCTCAACAGGGACGGAGACCCAGTACTTC.

V is TRBV5-4 and J is TRBJ2-2; D gene uncertain. Germline assignment: CDR1 SGHNT and CDR2 YYREEE (reference sequence). The CDR3 is 15 amino acids. Trimming took off 2 bases at V and 3 bases at J, with 11 bases between the two ends. The CDR3, as DNA: TGTGCCAGCAGCTTTCGCCTAGTCGACACCGGGGAGCTGTTTTTT. It codes for CASSFRLVDTGELFF.

This clone has just one count. This chain uses TRBV4-1 with TRBJ2-5, with D maybe TRBD2 (6 bases). V lost 0 bases and J lost 3, with 17 bases in between. There are 17 residues in the CDR3. Germline V lookup: CDR1 MGHRA, CDR2 YSYEKL. The chain's CDR3 is CASSQDERAPTKETQYF. The DNA for the CDR3 is TGCGCCAGCAGCCAAGATGAGCGGGCGCCGACCAAAGAGACCCAGTACTTC.

The chain uses TRBV7-2 and TRBJ2-1, with 10 bases aligning to TRBD2. V dropped 2 bases and J dropped 7; count of bases not matched to a gene: 14. CDR3 length: 18 amino acids. Germline V gene data show CDR1 as SGHTA and CDR2 as FQGNSA. CDR3 DNA: TGTGCCAGCAGCTTAATCCCTAGCGGGAGCGCCACGAGGAATGAGCAGTTCTTC. It specifies CASSLIPSGSATRNEQFF.

The chain employs TRBV7-9 and TRBJ2-1; D unresolved. The CDR3 extends over 11 amino acids. V was trimmed by 3 bases and J by 7 bases, leaving 4 bases between them. Germline V gives CDR1 SEHNR, CDR2 FQNEAQ (reference sequence). The CDR3: CASSLLNEQFF. The DNA for the CDR3 is TGTGCCAGCAGCTTGTTGAATGAGCAGTTCTTC.

This chain connects TRBV6-5 to TRBJ1-3; D gene uncertain. Trimming took 0 bases from V and 1 from J, leaving 7 bases between them. CDR3 length: 15 amino acids. The germline gives CDR1 MNHEY, CDR2 SVGAGI. This CDR3 reads CASSYSAGSGNTIYF. As DNA, the CDR3 is TGTGCCAGCAGTTACTCAGCAGGTTCTGGAAACACCATATATTTT.